The entry below gives a single TCR beta chain sequence along with its context. Its antigen remains undetermined. Per-base qualities were not stored, and no clone one base away is much larger. These data come from a study of CD8 T cells in Susac syndrome (dated by TCRdb to the late 2010s). Study-level background: Whether CD8+ T cell activation and differentiation in Susac syndrome was antigen driven was tested using repertoire sequencing. The clonality of the CD8+ T cell repertoire was compared across over 9 healthy donors, roughly 14 Susac syndrome patients and around 16 multiple sclerosis patients.

V is pared back by 3 bases and J by 2 bases, with 11 bases lying between the germline termini. From the cysteine through the phenylalanine, the CDR3 covers 15 amino acids. Only the CDR3 DNA is retained, 45 bases long and in frame from the first base. CDR1 and CDR2 are read off the germline V gene as SGDLS and YYNGEE. RNA was extracted with the RNeasy kit and roughly 0.45 to 1 ug was reverse transcribed using random hexamers. The immunoSEQ multiplex PCR assay, covering 54 Vbeta and 13 Jbeta segments, was used to amplify TCR beta CDR3 regions. Bias from PCR amplification was corrected by using a synthetic template baseline for primer optimization and for computational correction. Concerning the study's data processing: Reads were annotated to V, D and J genes according to IMGT and were analyzed with immunoSEQ Analyzer, with only productive sequences retained. To calculate clonality, Shannon entropy was normalized by log2 of the number of productive unique sequences and then subtracted from one. For each patient and control, public and private clones were evaluated among the 100 most prevalent clones. A clone was defined as Susac-specific if it was absent from the healthy and MS cohorts, from some 1,100 published viral clones and from other ImmuneACCESS disease sequences. TCRdb itself trimmed the public reads at Q25 with fastp, ran MiXCR and retained productive beta chains. Every entry covers one CDR3 protein and lists the most common genes and DNA from its rows. It is TCRdb's table, rather than the study itself, that gives the V and J calls and clone size. The table for this sample lists some 150,000 distinct CDR3 sequences; about 94% of them were counted only once. The leading ten clones occupy just over 0.2% of the sample.

What the study reported, not specific to this receptor: The number of individuals in the TCR sequencing and HLA analysis was recognized as being relatively small.

Peripheral blood CD8+ and CD4+ T cells from healthy donors, Susac syndrome patients and multiple sclerosis patients were profiled using high-throughput TCR beta sequencing. The multiple sclerosis controls were treatment-naive patients who had stable or active relapsing-remitting disease and met the revised McDonald criteria. Bulk CD8+ and CD4+ T cells were purified magnetically by negative isolation, whereas CD8+ TEMRA cells were enriched by FACS. Blood was drawn into EDTA tubes, processed within 24 hours, and PBMCs were isolated by density gradient centrifugation. PBMCs intended for TCR sequencing were cryopreserved in liquid nitrogen and thawed later in a water bath at 37 degrees C. The sorted or isolated CD4+, CD8+ and CD8+ TEMRA cells had a purity of 90% or higher.

The specimen was CD8+ T cells from PBMCs. This clonotype originated in a human donor with multiple sclerosis. The rearranged segments are TRBV9 and TRBJ2-2; TRBD2 might be the D gene, on 6 matching bases. The nucleotides are TGTGCCAGCAGCGCGAGGCGGGGAAACACCGGGGAGCTGTTTTTT. Translated, this is CASSARRGNTGELFF.